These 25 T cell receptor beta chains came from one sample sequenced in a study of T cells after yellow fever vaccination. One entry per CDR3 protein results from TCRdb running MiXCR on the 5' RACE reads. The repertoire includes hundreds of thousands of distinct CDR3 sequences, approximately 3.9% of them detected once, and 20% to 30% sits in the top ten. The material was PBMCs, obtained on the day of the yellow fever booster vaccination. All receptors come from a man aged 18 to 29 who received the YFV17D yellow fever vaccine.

The CDR3 DNA reads as TGCGCCAGCAGCTTCCCTTCGTCCAGGACCGGGGAGCTGTTTTTT. Its protein product is CASSFPSSRTGELFF. The chain couples TRBV5-1 to TRBJ2-2; no definite D call. The CDR3 is made up of 15 amino acids. CDR1 and CDR2 (germline): SGHRS, YFSETQ. Trimming left V 2 bases short and J 5 bases short, with 13 bases between. The variable domain in full, completed from reference TRBV5-1 and TRBJ2-2, reads KAGVTQTPRYLIKTRGQQVTLSCSPISGHRSVSWYQQTPGQGLQFLFEYFSETQRNKGNFPGRFSGRQFSNSRSEMNVSTLELGDSALYLCASSFPSSRTGELFFGEGSRLTVL.

CDR3 nucleotides: TGCAGTGCTCCCGGACTAGCGGGGGCCTACGAGCAGTACGTC. Protein: CSAPGLAGAYEQYV. This rearrangement joins TRBV20-1 to TRBJ2-7; 13 bases line up with TRBD2. With V trimmed by 5 bases and J by 2 bases, 3 bases remained unmatched. The germline gives CDR1 DFQATT, CDR2 SNEGSKA (reference sequence). The CDR3 has 14 amino acids.

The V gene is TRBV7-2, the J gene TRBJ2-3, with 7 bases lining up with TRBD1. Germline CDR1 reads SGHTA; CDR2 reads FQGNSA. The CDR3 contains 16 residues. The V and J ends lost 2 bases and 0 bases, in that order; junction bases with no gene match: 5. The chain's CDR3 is CASSLTGQYSTDTQYF. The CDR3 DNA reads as TGTGCCAGCAGCTTAACGGGACAGTATAGCACAGATACGCAGTATTTT.

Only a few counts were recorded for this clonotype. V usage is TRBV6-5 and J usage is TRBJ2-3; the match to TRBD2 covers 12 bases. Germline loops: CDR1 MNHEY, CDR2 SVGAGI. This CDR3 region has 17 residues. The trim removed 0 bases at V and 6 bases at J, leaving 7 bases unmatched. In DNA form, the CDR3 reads TGTGCCAGCAGTTACTCGACTAGCGGGGGACTAAGGGATACGCAGTATTTT. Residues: CASSYSTSGGLRDTQYF.

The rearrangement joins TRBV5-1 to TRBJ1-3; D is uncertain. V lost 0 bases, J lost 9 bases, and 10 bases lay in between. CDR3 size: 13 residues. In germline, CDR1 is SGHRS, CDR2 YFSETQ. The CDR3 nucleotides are TGCGCCAGCAGCTTGGATGGTCTCGGCACCATATATTTT. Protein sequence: CASSLDGLGTIYF.

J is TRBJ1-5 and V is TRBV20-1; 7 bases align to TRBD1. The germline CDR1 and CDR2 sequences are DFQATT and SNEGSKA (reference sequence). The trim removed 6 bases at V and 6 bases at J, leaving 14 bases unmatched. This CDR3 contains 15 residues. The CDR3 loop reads CSATSYRGVVQPQHF. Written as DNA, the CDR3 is TGCAGTGCAACTTCCTACAGGGGAGTGGTTCAGCCCCAGCATTTT.

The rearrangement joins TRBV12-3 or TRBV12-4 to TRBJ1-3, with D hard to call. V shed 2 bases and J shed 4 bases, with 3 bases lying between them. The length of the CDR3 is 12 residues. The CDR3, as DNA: TGTGCCAGCAGTTTACAGGGAAACACCATATATTTT. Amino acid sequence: CASSLQGNTIYF.

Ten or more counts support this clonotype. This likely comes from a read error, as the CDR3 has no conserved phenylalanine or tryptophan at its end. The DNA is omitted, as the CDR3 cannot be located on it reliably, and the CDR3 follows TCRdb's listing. This CDR3 reads CSVGGQVITI. The chain has TRBV29-1 and TRBJ2-3. Germline lookup yields CDR1 SQVTM and CDR2 ANQGSEA. Both ends counted, the CDR3 spans 10 residues.

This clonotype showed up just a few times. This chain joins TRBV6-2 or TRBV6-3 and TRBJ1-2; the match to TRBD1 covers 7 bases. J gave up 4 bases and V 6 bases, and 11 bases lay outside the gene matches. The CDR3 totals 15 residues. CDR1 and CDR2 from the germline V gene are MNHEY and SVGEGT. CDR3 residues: CASSGHTTGVYGYTF. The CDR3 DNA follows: TGTGCCAGCAGCGGACATACCACAGGGGTCTATGGCTACACCTTC.

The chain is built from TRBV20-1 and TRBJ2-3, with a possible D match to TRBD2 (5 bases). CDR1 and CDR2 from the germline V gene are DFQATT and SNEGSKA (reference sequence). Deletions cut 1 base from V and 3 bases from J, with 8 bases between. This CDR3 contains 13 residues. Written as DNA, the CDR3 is TGCAGTGCTAGAGGTGGCGGGACAGATACGCAGTATTTT. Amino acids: CSARGGGTDTQYF.

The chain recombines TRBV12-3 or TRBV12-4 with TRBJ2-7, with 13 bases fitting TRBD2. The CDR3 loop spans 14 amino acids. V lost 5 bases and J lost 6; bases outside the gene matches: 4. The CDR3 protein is CASSPGTSGVEQYV. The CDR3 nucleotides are TGTGCCAGCAGTCCCGGGACTAGCGGGGTCGAGCAGTACGTC.

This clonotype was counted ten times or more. CDR3 in DNA: TGTGCCAGCAGCTGGGCCCCCTCCAGGGAGCAGTACTTC. Translation gives CASSWAPSREQYF. The V and J genes are TRBV3-1 and TRBJ2-7; D remains ambiguous. The germline gives CDR1 LGHDT, CDR2 YNNKEL (reference sequence). This CDR3 is 13 amino acids long. V was shortened by 5 bases and J by 7 bases, with 15 bases between the two germline ends.

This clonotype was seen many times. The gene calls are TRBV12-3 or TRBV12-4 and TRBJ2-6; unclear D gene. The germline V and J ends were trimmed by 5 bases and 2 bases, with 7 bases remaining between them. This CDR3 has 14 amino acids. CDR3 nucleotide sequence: TGTGCCAGCAGTGATCCAACTGGGGCCAACGTCCTGACTTTC. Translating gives CASSDPTGANVLTF.

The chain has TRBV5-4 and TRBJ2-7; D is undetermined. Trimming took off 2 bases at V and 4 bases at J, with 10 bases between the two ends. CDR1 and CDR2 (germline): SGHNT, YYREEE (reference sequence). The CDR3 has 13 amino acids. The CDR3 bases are TGTGCCAGCAGCTTTCCAGCCTCTTACGAGCAGTACTTC. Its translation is CASSFPASYEQYF. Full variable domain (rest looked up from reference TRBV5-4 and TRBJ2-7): ETGVTQSPTHLIKTRGQQVTLRCSSQSGHNTVSWYQQALGQGPQFIFQYYREEENGRGNFPPRFSGLQFPNYSSELNVNALELDDSALYLCASSFPASYEQYFGPGTRLTVT.

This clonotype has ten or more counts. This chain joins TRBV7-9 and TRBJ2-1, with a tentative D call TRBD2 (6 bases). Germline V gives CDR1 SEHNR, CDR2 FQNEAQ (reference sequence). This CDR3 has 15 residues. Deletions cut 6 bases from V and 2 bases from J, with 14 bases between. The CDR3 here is CASRLGGFPYNEQFF. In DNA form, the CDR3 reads TGTGCCAGCAGACTCGGGGGTTTTCCCTACAATGAGCAGTTCTTC.

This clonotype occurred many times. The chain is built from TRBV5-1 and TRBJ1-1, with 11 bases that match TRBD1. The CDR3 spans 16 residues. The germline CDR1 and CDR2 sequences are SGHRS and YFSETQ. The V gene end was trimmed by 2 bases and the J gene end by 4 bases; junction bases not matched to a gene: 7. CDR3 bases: TGCGCCAGCAGCTTTGCTCCCGGGACAGGGGGCACTGAAGCTTTCTTT. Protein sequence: CASSFAPGTGGTEAFF.

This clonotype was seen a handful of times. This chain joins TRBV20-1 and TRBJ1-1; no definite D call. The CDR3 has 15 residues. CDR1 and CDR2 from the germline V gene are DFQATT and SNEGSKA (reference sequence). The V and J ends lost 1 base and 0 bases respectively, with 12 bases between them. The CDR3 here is CSARVPASVNTEAFF. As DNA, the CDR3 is TGCAGTGCTAGAGTACCAGCCTCAGTGAACACTGAAGCTTTCTTT.

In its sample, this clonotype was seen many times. This chain's CDR3 is CASSASGTSGGALHEQYF. In nucleotides, the CDR3 is TGTGCCAGCAGCGCGTCCGGGACTAGCGGGGGGGCCCTTCACGAGCAGTACTTC. The chain recombines TRBV11-1 with TRBJ2-7, with 16 bases identical to TRBD2. Germline values: CDR1 SGHAT, CDR2 FQDESV (reference sequence). Unmatched junction bases numbered 12, after V lost 5 bases and J lost 5 bases. CDR3 length equals 18 residues. Using reference TRBV11-1 and TRBJ2-7 for the parts outside the CDR3, the full variable domain is EAEVAQSPRYKITEKSQAVAFWCDPISGHATLYWYRQILGQGPELLVQFQDESVVDDSQLPKDRFSAERLKGVDSTLKIQPAELGDSAMYLCASSASGTSGGALHEQYFGPGTRLTVT.

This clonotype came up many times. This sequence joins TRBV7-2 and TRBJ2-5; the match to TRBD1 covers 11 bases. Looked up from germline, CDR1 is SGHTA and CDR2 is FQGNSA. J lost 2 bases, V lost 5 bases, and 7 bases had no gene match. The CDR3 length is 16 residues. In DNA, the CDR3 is TGTGCCAGCAGCCATCGGACAGGGGGCAGGCAAGAGACCCAGTACTTC. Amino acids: CASSHRTGGRQETQYF.

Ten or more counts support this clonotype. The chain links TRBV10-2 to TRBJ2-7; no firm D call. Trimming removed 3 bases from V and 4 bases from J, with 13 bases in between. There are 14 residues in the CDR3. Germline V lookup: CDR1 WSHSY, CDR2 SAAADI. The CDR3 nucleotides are TGCGCCAGCAGTGAATCAGACTTCACTTACGAGCAGTACTTC. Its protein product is CASSESDFTYEQYF.

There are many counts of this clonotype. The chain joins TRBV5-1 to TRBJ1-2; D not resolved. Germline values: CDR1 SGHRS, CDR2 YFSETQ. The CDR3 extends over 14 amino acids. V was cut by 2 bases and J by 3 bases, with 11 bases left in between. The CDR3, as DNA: TGCGCCAGCAGCTTTGGTACAGCGGACTATGGCTACACCTTC. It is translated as CASSFGTADYGYTF.

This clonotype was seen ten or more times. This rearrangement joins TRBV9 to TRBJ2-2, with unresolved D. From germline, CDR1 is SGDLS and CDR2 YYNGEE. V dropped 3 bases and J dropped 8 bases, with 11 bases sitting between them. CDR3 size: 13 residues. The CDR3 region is CASSDSGRGELFF. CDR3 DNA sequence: TGTGCCAGCAGCGACTCCGGGCGAGGGGAGCTGTTTTTT.

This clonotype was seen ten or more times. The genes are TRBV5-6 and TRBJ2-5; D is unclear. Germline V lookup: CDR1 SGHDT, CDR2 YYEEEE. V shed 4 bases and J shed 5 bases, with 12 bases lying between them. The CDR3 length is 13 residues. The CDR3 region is CASSARRMETQYF. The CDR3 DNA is TGTGCCAGCAGCGCCCGACGAATGGAGACCCAGTACTTC.

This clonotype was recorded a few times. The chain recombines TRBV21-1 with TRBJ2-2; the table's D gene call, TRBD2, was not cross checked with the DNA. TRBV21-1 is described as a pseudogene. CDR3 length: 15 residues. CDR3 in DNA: TGTGCCACCCTCCTGAGCAGGGCGAACACCGGGGAGCTGTTTTTT. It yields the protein CATLLSRANTGELFF.

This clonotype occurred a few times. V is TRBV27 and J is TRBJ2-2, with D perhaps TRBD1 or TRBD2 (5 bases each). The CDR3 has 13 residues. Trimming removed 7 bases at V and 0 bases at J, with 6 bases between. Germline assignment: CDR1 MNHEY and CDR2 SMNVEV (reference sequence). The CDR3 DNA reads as TGTGCCAGCATGGGGGCGAACACCGGGGAGCTGTTTTTT. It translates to CASMGANTGELFF.